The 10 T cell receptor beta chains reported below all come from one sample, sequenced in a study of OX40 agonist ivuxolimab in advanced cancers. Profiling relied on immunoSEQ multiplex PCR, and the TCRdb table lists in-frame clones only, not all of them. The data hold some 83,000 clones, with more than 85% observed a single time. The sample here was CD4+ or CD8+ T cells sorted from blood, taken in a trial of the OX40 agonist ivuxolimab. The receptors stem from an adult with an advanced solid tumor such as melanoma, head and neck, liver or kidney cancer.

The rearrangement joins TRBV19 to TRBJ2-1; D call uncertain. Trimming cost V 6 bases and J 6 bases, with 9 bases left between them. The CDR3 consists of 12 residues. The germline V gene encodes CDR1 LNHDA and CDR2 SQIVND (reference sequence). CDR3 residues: CASRYASNEQFF. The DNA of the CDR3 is TGTGCCAGTAGGTATGCCTCCAATGAGCAGTTCTTC.

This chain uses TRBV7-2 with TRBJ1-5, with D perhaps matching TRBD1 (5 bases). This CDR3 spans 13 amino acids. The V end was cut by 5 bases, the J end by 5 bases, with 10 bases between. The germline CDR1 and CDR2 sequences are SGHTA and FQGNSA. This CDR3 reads CASSPGTYQPQHF. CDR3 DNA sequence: TGTGCCAGCAGCCCCGGGACCTATCAGCCCCAGCATTTT.

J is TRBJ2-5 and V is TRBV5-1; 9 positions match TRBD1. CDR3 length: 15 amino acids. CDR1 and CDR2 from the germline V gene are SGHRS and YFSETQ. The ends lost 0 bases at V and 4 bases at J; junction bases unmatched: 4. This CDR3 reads CASSLAPGQGETQYF. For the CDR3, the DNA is TGCGCCAGCAGCTTGGCGCCGGGACAGGGAGAGACCCAGTACTTC.

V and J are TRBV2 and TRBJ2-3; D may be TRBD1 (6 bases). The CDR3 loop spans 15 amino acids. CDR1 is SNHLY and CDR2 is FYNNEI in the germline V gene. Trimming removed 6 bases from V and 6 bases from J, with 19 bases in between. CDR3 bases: TGTGCCAGCAGGCCGAGACAGGTTTCCTTGGATACGCAGTATTTT. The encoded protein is CASRPRQVSLDTQYF.

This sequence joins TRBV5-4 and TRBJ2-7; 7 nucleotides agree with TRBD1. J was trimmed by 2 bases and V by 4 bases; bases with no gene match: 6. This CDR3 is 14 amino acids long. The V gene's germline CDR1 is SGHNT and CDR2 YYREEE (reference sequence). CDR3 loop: CASSPGQRPYEQYF. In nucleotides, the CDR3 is TGTGCCAGCAGCCCGGGACAGCGACCCTACGAGCAGTACTTC.

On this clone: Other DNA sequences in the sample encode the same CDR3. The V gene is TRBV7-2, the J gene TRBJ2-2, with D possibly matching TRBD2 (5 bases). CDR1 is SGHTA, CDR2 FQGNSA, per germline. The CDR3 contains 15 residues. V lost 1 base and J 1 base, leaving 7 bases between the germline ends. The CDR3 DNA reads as TGTGCCAGCAGCTTAGGTGGGAGGAACACCGGGGAGCTGTTTTTT. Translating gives CASSLGGRNTGELFF.

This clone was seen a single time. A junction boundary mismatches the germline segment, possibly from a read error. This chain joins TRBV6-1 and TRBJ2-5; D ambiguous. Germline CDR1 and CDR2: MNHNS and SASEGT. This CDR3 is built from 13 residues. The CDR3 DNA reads TGTGCCAGAAGTGAAGTCCCTCATCAGAACCAGTACTTC. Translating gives CARSEVPHQNQYF.

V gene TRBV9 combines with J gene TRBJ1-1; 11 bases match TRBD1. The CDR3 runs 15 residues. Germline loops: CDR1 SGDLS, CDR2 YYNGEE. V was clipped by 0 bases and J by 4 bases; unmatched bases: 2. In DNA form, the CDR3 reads TGTGCCAGCAGCGTAGTAGGGACAGGGGGCACTGAAGCTTTCTTT. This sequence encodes CASSVVGTGGTEAFF.

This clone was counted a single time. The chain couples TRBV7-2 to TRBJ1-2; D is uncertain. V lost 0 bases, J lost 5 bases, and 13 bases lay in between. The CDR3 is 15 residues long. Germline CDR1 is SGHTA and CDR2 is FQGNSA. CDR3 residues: CASSLATTPRYGYTF. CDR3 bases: TGTGCCAGCAGCTTAGCTACGACTCCCAGATATGGCTACACCTTC.

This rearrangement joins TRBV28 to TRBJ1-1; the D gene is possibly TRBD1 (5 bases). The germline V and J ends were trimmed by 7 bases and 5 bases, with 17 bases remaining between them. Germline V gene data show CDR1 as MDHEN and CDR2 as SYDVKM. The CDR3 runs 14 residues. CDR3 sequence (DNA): TGTGCCAGCAACTCGGGGGGGTATAGTACTGAAGCTTTCTTT. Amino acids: CASNSGGYSTEAFF.